The source of this TCR beta chain is a study of response to subunit inactivated influenza vaccine. This CDR3 has 19 amino acids. Germline CDR1 and CDR2: LGHDT and YNNKEL (reference sequence). Trimming cost V 4 bases and J 1 base; bases outside gene matches: 12. TCRdb processed the RT-PCR reads anew with MiXCR; each CDR3 protein has one entry. The sample lists roughly 180,000 distinct CDR3 sequences; around 9% were seen once. This material consisted of non-naive T cells sorted from PBMCs, taken on the day of vaccination. This clonotype originated in a man aged 50 to 60 who received an inactivated influenza vaccine. V and J are TRBV3-1 and TRBJ2-7, with 14 bases matching TRBD2. CDR3 sequence reads: CASSPDHTGTSGRSYEQYF. The CDR3 DNA reads as TGTGCCAGCAGCCCTGATCACACCGGGACTAGCGGGAGATCCTACGAGCAGTACTTC.